The 6 T cell receptor beta chains below all came from one sample that was sequenced in a study of control samples from healthy donors and cancer patients. TCRdb's table, derived via immunoSEQ multiplex PCR, lists solely in-frame clones and lacks some. The sample records approximately 150,000 clones, more than 85% being singletons. Input material: blood. These receptors were obtained from a woman in her 40s in good health.

The chain joins TRBV9 to TRBJ1-3; unclear D gene. V was shortened by 2 bases and J by 0 bases, with 12 bases between the two germline ends. The CDR3 totals 16 residues. CDR1 is SGDLS and CDR2 is YYNGEE in the germline V gene. The CDR3 DNA reads TGTGCCAGCAGCGTGGACGGCAGAGTCTCTGGAAACACCATATATTTT. Protein sequence: CASSVDGRVSGNTIYF. The variable domain in full, with the rest retrieved from reference TRBV9 and TRBJ1-3, is DSGVTQTPKHLITATGQRVTLRCSPRSGDLSVYWYQQSLDQGLQFLIQYYNGEERAKGNILERFSAQQFPDLHSELNLSSLELGDSALYFCASSVDGRVSGNTIYFGEGSWLTVV.

V and J are TRBV5-8 and TRBJ2-5, with a possible D match to TRBD1 (5 bases). CDR1 is SGHTS and CDR2 is YDEGEE in the germline V gene. CDR3 length: 13 amino acids. Trimming removed 3 bases at V and 5 bases at J, with 11 bases between. This chain's CDR3 is CASSYWAGETQYF. DNA for the CDR3: TGTGCCAGCAGCTATTGGGCAGGGGAGACCCAGTACTTC. The full variable domain, rest sourced from reference TRBV5-8 and TRBJ2-5, is EAGVTQSPTHLIKTRGQQATLRCSPISGHTSVYWYQQALGLGLQFLLWYDEGEERNRGNFPPRFSGRQFPNYSSELNVNALELEDSALYLCASSYWAGETQYFGPGTRLLVL.

The V and J genes are TRBV24-1 and TRBJ2-1; 11 bases map to TRBD2. The V gene's germline CDR1 is KGHDR and CDR2 SFDVKD. The CDR3 has 17 amino acids. The trim removed 3 bases at V and 5 bases at J, leaving 8 bases unmatched. Written as DNA, the CDR3 is TGTGCCACCAGTGATGATCCCGGGACTAGCGGAAACAATGAGCAGTTCTTC. Amino acids: CATSDDPGTSGNNEQFF.

In nucleotides, the CDR3 is TGCGCCAGCAGCTCGACTAGCTACGAGCAGTACTTC. The encoded protein is CASSSTSYEQYF. The chain combines TRBV5-1 with TRBJ2-7, with a tentative D call TRBD2 (6 bases). Germline lookup yields CDR1 SGHRS and CDR2 YFSETQ. This CDR3 is 12 amino acids long. V shed 3 bases and J shed 3 bases, with 7 bases lying between them.

The rearrangement joins TRBV23-1 to TRBJ2-5; D is perhaps TRBD2 (6 bases). TRBV23-1 is noted as an ORF with a role that remains uncertain. V lost 4 bases to trimming and J lost 1 base, with 10 bases between them. The CDR3 runs 14 residues. CDR3: CASSRPGLQETQYF. The CDR3 region has the DNA TGCGCCAGCAGTCGGCCGGGACTCCAAGAGACCCAGTACTTC.

The rearrangement joins TRBV24-1 to TRBJ2-5; D may be TRBD2 (5 bases). The CDR3 is 13 amino acids. V lost 7 bases and J 5 bases, leaving 13 bases between the germline ends. The germline V gene has CDR1 KGHDR and CDR2 SFDVKD. CDR3 coding DNA: TGTGCCACCAGCGCCGTCGGGGAGGAGACCCAGTACTTC. Protein sequence: CATSAVGEETQYF.